Sequencing of this T cell receptor beta chain was carried out in a study of CXCR3-negative and CXCR3-positive naive CD8 T cells. Study observations and caveats: Naive CXCR3-negative and CXCR3-positive cells had similar TRBV-TRBJ usage; memory differed. Naive subsets were similarly diverse, while memory CD8+ repertoires were much less diverse.

It was by 5' RACE with UMI labels that the TRB cDNA libraries were prepared. TCRdb re-called the 5' RACE reads and gives one entry per CDR3 protein, without DNA. This table holds tens of thousands of distinct CDR3 sequences. Identification of naive CD8+ T cells rested on CD45RO-CCR7+CD27+CD95- status. Worth noting for this clonotype: Its antigen is still unknown.

This receptor was taken from a human donor in good health. Some clones in this sample may be carry-over from other donors' samples. Input material: naive CXCR3- CD8+ T cells from blood. Sample subset: CD45RO-CCR7+CD27+CD95- naive CD8+ T cells lacking CXCR3 (TNR3-).

CDR3 loop: CASSYWREGYEQYF. V usage is TRBV6-2 or TRBV6-3 and J usage is TRBJ2-7; the TCRdb call, TRBD2, lacks DNA for checking. This CDR3 comprises 14 residues. CDR1 and CDR2 from the germline V gene are MNHEY and SVGEGT.